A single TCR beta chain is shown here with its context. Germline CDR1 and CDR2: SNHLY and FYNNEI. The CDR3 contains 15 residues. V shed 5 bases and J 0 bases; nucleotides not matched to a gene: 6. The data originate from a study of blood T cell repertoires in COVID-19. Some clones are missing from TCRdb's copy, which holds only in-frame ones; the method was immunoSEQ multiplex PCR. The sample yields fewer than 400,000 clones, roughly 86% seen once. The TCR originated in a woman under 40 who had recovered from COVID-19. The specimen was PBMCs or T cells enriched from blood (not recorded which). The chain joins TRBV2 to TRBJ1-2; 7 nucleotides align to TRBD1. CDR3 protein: CASSWDSPANYGYTF. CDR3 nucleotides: TGTGCCAGCAGTTGGGACAGCCCCGCTAACTATGGCTACACCTTC.